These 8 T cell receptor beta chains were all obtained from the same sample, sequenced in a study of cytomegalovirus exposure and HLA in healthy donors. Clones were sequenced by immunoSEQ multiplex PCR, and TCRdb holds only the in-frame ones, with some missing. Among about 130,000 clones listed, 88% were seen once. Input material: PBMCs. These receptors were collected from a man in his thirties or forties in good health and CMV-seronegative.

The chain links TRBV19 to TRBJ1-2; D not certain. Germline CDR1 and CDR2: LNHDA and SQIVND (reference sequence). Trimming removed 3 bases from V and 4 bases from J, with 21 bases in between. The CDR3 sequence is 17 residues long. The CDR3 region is CASSILVTPSPSYGYTF. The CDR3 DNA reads TGTGCCAGTAGTATCCTCGTGACACCTTCCCCAAGCTATGGCTACACCTTC. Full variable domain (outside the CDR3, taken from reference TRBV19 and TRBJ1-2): DGGITQSPKYLFRKEGQNVTLSCEQNLNHDAMYWYRQDPGQGLRLIYYSQIVNDFQKGDIAEGYSVSREKKESFPLTVTSAQKNPTAFYLCASSILVTPSPSYGYTFGSGTRLTVV.

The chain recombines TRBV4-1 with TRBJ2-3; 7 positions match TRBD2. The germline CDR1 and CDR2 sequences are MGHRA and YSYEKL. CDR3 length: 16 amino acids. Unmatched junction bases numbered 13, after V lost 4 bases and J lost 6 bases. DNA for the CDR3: TGCGCCAGCAGCCGGAAGAGGGAGGGCCTTGTGGATACGCAGTATTTT. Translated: CASSRKREGLVDTQYF.

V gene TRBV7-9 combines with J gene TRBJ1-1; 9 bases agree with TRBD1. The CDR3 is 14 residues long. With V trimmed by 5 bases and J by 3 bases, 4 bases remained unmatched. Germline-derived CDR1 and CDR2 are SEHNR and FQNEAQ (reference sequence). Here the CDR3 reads CASSPRQGDTEAFF. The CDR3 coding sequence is TGTGCCAGCAGCCCTAGACAGGGGGACACTGAAGCTTTCTTT.

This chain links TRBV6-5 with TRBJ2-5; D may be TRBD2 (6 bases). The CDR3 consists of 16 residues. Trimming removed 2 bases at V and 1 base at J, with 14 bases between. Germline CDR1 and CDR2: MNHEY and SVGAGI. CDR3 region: CASSYQRGTRQETQYF. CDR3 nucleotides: TGTGCCAGCAGTTACCAACGCGGGACCCGCCAAGAGACCCAGTACTTC.

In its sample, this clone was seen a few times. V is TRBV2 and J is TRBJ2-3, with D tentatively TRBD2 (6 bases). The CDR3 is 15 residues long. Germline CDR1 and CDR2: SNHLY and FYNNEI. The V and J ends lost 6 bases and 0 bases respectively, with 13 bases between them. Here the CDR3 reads CASSNIAASTDTQYF. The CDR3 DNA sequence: TGTGCCAGCAGCAATATAGCGGCAAGCACAGATACGCAGTATTTT.

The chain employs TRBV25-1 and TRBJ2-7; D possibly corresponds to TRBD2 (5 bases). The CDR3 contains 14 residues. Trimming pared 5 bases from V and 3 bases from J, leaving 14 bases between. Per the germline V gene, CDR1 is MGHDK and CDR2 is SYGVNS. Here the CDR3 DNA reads TGTGCCAGCAGTAGGACGGGGTGGGTCTACGAGCAGTACTTC. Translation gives CASSRTGWVYEQYF.

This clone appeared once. CDR3 coding DNA: TGTGCCAGCAAGGGACAGGGGGGCCTTCGGGGCTACACCTTC. Amino acid sequence: CASKGQGGLRGYTF. The chain recombines TRBV6-1 with TRBJ1-2; 11 nucleotides agree with TRBD1. This CDR3 spans 14 amino acids. From germline, CDR1 is MNHNS and CDR2 SASEGT. J was trimmed by 8 bases and V by 7 bases; bases with no gene match: 9.

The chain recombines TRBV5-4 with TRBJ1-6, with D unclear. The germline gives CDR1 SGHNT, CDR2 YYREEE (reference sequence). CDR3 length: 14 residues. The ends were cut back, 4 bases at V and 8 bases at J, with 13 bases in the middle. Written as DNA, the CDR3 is TGTGCCAGCAGCGCGGCTCAGATGTATTCACCCCTCCACTTT. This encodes CASSAAQMYSPLHF.